The clone carrying this T cell receptor (beta chain) has just a few counts. Its target is unknown. The entry originates in a study of blood T cells in healthy people across ages. The study's findings and limits: Estimated diversity that came from one million T cells was considered an underestimate. It was the long-lived donors that had more naive CD4+ cells and higher diversity than aged donors.

The V gene lost 5 bases and the J gene lost 2 bases, with 17 bases spanning the gap. There are 16 residues in the CDR3. Germline CDR1 SGHTA, CDR2 FQGNSA. A second roughly 6 to 11 cycle PCR used barcoded and J-beta primers. MiXCR was run by TCRdb on the 5' RACE reads, yielding one entry per CDR3 protein. The sample yields hundreds of thousands of distinct CDR3 sequences, 58% seen once. Sample: blood. The chain recombines TRBV7-2 with TRBJ2-3; tentatively, D is TRBD2 (8 bases). The TCR sequence derives from a young man in good health. The DNA of the CDR3 is TGTGCCAGCAGCGAAAGGGGGCGGGGGGTCACAGATACGCAGTATTTT. This gives the protein CASSERGRGVTDTQYF.